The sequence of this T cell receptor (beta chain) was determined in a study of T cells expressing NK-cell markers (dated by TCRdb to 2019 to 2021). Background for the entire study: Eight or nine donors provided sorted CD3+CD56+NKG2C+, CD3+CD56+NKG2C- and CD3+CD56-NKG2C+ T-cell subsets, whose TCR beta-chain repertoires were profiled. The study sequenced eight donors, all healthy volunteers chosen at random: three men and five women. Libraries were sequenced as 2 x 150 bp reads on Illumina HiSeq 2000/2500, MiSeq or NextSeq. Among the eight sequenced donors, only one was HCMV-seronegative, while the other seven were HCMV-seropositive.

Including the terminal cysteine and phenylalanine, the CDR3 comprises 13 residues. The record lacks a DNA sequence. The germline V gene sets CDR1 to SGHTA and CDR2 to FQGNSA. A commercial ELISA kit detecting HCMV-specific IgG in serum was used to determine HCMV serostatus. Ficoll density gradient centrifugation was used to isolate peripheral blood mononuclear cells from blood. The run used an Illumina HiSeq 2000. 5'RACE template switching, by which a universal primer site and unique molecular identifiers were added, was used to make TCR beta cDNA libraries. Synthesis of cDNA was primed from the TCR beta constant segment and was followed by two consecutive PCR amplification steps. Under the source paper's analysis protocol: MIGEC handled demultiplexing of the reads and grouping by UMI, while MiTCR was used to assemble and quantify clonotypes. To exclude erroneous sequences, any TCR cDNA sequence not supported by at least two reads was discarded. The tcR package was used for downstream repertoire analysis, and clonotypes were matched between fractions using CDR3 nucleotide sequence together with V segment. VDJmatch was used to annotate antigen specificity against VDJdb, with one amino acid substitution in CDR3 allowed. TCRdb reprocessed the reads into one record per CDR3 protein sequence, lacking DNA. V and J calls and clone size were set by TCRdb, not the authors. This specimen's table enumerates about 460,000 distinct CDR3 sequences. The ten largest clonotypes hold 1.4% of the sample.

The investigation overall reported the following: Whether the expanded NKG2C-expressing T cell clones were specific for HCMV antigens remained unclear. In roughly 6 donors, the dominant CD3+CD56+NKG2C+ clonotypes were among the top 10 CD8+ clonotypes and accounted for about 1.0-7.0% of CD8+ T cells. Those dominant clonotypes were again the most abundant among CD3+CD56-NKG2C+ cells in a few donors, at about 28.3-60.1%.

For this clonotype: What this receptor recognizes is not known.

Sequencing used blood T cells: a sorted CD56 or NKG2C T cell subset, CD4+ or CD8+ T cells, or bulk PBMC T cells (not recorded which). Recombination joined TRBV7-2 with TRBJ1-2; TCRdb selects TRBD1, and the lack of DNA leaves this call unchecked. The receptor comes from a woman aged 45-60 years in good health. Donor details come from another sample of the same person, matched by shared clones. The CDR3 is CASSLGGTYGYTF.